What follows are 9 T cell receptor beta chains derived from one specimen sequenced in a study of T cells after yellow fever vaccination. TCRdb itself ran the 5' RACE reads through MiXCR, one entry per CDR3 protein. The table includes a few hundred thousand distinct CDR3 sequences, under 25% detected once. The sequencing used PBMCs, collected 15 days after the yellow fever booster vaccination. These TCRs come from a man between 25 and 39 years old who received the YFV17D yellow fever vaccine.

V usage is TRBV4-3 and J usage is TRBJ2-2; D not resolved. The germline CDR1 and CDR2 sequences are LGHNA and YSLEER. The CDR3 extends over 15 amino acids. Deletions cut 4 bases from V and 2 bases from J, with 11 bases between. The CDR3 DNA reads TGCGCCAGCAGCCCCCTGTCCTTAAACACCGGGGAGCTGTTTTTT. Protein sequence: CASSPLSLNTGELFF.

This clonotype was seen a handful of times. This chain uses TRBV4-3 with TRBJ2-7, with TRBD2 matching over 8 bases. Germline V gene data show CDR1 as LGHNA and CDR2 as YSLEER. Trimming removed 1 base from V and 3 bases from J; junction bases left unmatched: 11. The CDR3 covers 17 residues. Here the CDR3 reads CASSQALGAGVRYEQYF. CDR3 bases: TGCGCCAGCAGCCAAGCCCTAGGAGCGGGAGTTCGCTACGAGCAGTACTTC.

The chain couples TRBV5-1 to TRBJ2-5, with D hard to call. CDR1 SGHRS and CDR2 YFSETQ come from the germline V gene. The V gene lost 5 bases and the J gene lost 2 bases, with 10 bases spanning the gap. The CDR3 runs 13 residues. The CDR3 DNA reads TGCGCCAGCAGTGATCCAGGACAAGAGACCCAGTACTTC. Its translation: CASSDPGQETQYF.

The J gene is TRBJ2-7, the V gene TRBV11-2; 9 nucleotides agree with TRBD2. This CDR3 spans 15 amino acids. Losses at the gene ends were 5 bases for V and 4 bases for J; bases not matched to a gene: 9. Germline CDR1 is SGHAT and CDR2 is FQNNGV. CDR3 protein: CASSPRTSAGYEQYF. As DNA, the CDR3 is TGTGCCAGCAGCCCCCGGACTAGCGCGGGGTACGAGCAGTACTTC.

This clonotype has more than one count but fewer than ten. V is TRBV20-1 and J is TRBJ2-5; the match to TRBD2 covers 7 bases. J was trimmed by 0 bases and V by 6 bases; bases with no gene match: 10. Per germline, CDR1 DFQATT and CDR2 SNEGSKA (reference sequence). The length of the CDR3 is 15 residues. CDR3 bases: TGCAGTGCCCCGCGGGGAAGCGGGAACCAAGAGACCCAGTACTTC. This sequence encodes CSAPRGSGNQETQYF.

In its sample, this clonotype was seen a few times. The V gene is TRBV15, the J gene TRBJ2-3; D ambiguous. There are 12 residues in the CDR3. Between the trimmed V and J ends, which lost 3 bases and 9 bases, there was a span of 10 bases. CDR1 is LNHNV and CDR2 is YYDKDF in the germline V gene (reference sequence). This CDR3 reads CATSREHLTQYF. The CDR3 DNA reads as TGTGCCACCAGCAGGGAGCACCTAACGCAGTATTTT.

The rearrangement joins TRBV18 to TRBJ2-2; perhaps TRBD1 as D (6 bases). From germline, CDR1 is KGHSH and CDR2 LQKENI. The CDR3 runs 16 residues. V lost 1 base to trimming and J lost 2 bases, with 11 bases between them. The CDR3 DNA reads as TGTGCCAGCTCACCACTATTAGGGACAAACACCGGGGAGCTGTTTTTT. Translating it yields CASSPLLGTNTGELFF.

CDR3: CSVEVGQGAGELFF. The CDR3 region has the DNA TGCAGCGTTGAGGTGGGACAGGGTGCCGGGGAGCTGTTTTTT. This rearrangement joins TRBV29-1 to TRBJ2-2, with TRBD1 matching 9 bases. Germline CDR1 is SQVTM and CDR2 is ANQGSEA. J was trimmed by 6 bases and V by 3 bases; bases with no gene match: 5. This CDR3 comprises 14 residues.

This chain connects TRBV7-2 to TRBJ2-3, with D hard to call. The CDR3 is made up of 13 amino acids. Trimming cost V 5 bases and J 2 bases, with 8 bases left between them. Looked up from germline, CDR1 is SGHTA and CDR2 is FQGNSA. CDR3 region: CASSRGITDTQYF. CDR3 sequence (DNA): TGTGCCAGCAGCCGTGGGATCACAGATACGCAGTATTTT.